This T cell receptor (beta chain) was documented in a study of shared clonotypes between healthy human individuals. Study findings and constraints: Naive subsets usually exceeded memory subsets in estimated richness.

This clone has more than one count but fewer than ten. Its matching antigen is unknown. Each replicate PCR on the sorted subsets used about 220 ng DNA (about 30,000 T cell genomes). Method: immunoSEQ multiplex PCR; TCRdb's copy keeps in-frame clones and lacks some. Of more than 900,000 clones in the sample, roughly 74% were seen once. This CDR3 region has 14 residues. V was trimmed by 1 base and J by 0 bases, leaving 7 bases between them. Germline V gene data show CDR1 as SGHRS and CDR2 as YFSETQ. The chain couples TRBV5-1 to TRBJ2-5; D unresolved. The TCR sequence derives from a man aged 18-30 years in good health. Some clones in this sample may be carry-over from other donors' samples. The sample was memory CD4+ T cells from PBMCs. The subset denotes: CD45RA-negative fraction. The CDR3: CASSLLGYQETQYF. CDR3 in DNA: TGCGCCAGCAGCTTGCTCGGATACCAAGAGACCCAGTACTTC.